The T cell receptor (beta chain) under discussion was sequenced for a study of blood T cell repertoires in COVID-19. At the level of the study: Samples taken during acute and convalescent COVID-19 were collected in the United States, Italy and Spain. In each case, the material was cDNA or gDNA derived from T cells, B-cell-depleted T cells, or PBMCs.

Enrolled through a virtual design, the participants were between about 18 and 89 years of age and came from about two dozen US areas. This clone was detected only a few times. In the source study's methods: The assay estimated nucleated cells by amplifying reference gene primers. Only in-frame clones appear in the TCRdb table, and some are missing; sequencing was by immunoSEQ multiplex PCR. The D gene and trimming were derived from the DNA, and the V and J assignments and clone size from that table. This sample has about 280,000 clones; 90% occur once, and the top ten carry about 1.7%. The ends were cut back, 6 bases at V and 6 bases at J, with 6 bases in the middle. The germline V gene has CDR1 MNHEY and CDR2 SMNVEV (reference sequence). The CDR3 is 10 amino acids.

The genes are TRBV27 and TRBJ2-7, with D possibly matching TRBD1 (6 bases). This receptor was identified in a woman under 30 with acute COVID-19. The source material was PBMCs or T cells enriched from blood (not recorded which). CDR3 protein: CASRTGEQYF. The CDR3 nucleotides read TGTGCCAGCAGGACAGGCGAGCAGTACTTC.